The 27 T cell receptor beta chains reported below all come from one sample, sequenced in a study of neurological immune-mediated disorders. MiXCR, applied by TCRdb to the 5' RACE reads, yields one record per CDR3 protein. The sample has approximately 46,000 distinct CDR3 sequences, approximately 11% seen once; the top ten hold more than 1.5%. Time point specified: longitudinal time-point 1 (baseline). Source material: PBMCs. These receptors all come from a woman aged 40 to 49 in good health.

This clonotype was picked up many times. The J gene is TRBJ1-6, the V gene TRBV27, with a possible D match to TRBD1 (5 bases). The V end was cut by 4 bases, the J end by 6 bases, with 16 bases between. This CDR3 comprises 16 residues. Germline loops: CDR1 MNHEY, CDR2 SMNVEV (reference sequence). The CDR3 sequence is CASSSGRGRVNSPLHF. As DNA, the CDR3 is TGTGCCAGCAGTTCCGGGCGGGGCAGGGTTAATTCACCCCTCCACTTT.

The chain links TRBV6-1 to TRBJ2-2; D perhaps matches TRBD2 (5 bases). The V end was cut by 6 bases, the J end by 5 bases, with 16 bases between. Germline V gene data show CDR1 as MNHNS and CDR2 as SASEGT. The CDR3 loop spans 15 amino acids. CDR3 sequence: CASRGALSGTGELFF. DNA of the CDR3: TGTGCCAGCAGGGGCGCCTTGTCGGGGACCGGGGAGCTGTTTTTT.

In its sample, this clonotype was seen many times. The chain is built from TRBV7-9 and TRBJ2-1; TRBD1 is a possible D gene (6 bases). Trimming removed 0 bases from V and 6 bases from J, with 12 bases in between. CDR3 length equals 15 residues. The V gene's germline CDR1 is SEHNR and CDR2 FQNEAQ (reference sequence). CDR3: CASSLAGAFPNEQFF. The CDR3 DNA sequence: TGTGCCAGCAGCTTAGCGGGGGCCTTCCCCAATGAGCAGTTCTTC.

In this sample, this clonotype turned up many times. The chain has TRBV29-1 and TRBJ2-5; D unclear. In germline, CDR1 is SQVTM, CDR2 ANQGSEA. V shed 5 bases and J shed 2 bases, with 12 bases lying between them. This CDR3 has 13 residues. This chain's CDR3 is CSVYKTAQETQYF. As DNA, the CDR3 is TGCAGCGTTTACAAAACGGCTCAAGAGACCCAGTACTTC.

This clonotype has a count of ten or more. V and J are TRBV5-1 and TRBJ1-2; D may be TRBD1 (5 bases). CDR1 and CDR2 from the germline V gene are SGHRS and YFSETQ. The CDR3 has 15 amino acids. Trimming cost V 0 bases and J 8 bases, with 17 bases left between them. The CDR3 spells CASSLANAPRGGYTF. The DNA of the CDR3 is TGCGCCAGCAGCTTGGCCAATGCGCCCCGGGGCGGCTACACCTTC.

Ten or more counts support this clonotype. The chain is built from TRBV12-3 or TRBV12-4 and TRBJ2-1; 14 bases agree with TRBD2. J gave up 2 bases and V 6 bases, and 3 bases lay outside the gene matches. The CDR3 has 16 amino acids. The CDR3 sequence is CASRQTSGGAYNEQFF. The DNA for the CDR3 is TGTGCCAGCAGGCAGACTAGCGGGGGGGCCTACAATGAGCAGTTCTTC.

In this sample, this clonotype turned up many times. The chain has TRBV6-9 and TRBJ2-1, with 7 nucleotides matching TRBD2. The CDR3 is made up of 13 amino acids. With V trimmed by 6 bases and J by 5 bases, 4 bases remained unmatched. CDR1 MNHGY and CDR2 SVAAGI come from the germline V gene. The CDR3 is CASRGLQDNEQFF. The CDR3 DNA follows: TGTGCCAGCAGGGGACTACAGGACAATGAGCAGTTCTTC.

This clonotype qualifies as medium-sized. The chain has TRBV5-1 and TRBJ2-7; D perhaps matches TRBD1 (7 bases). The germline gives CDR1 SGHRS, CDR2 YFSETQ. The V end lost 5 bases, the J end lost 0 bases, and 18 bases lay between the germline ends. The length of the CDR3 is 16 residues. The CDR3 nucleotides are TGCGCCAGCAGTTTCAGCGCAGGGGGGACCTCCTACGAGCAGTACTTC. Translation: CASSFSAGGTSYEQYF.

This clonotype was observed at least ten times. The V call is TRBV12-3 or TRBV12-4, the J call TRBJ1-2; D is undetermined. V shed 6 bases and J shed 8 bases, with 19 bases lying between them. This CDR3 has 14 residues. The CDR3 nucleotides are TGTGCCAGCAGAGGGCCCCAGGCCGACGGGGGCTACACCTTC. Translating it yields CASRGPQADGGYTF.

This clonotype was counted many times. CDR3 nucleotide sequence: TGCGCCAGCAGCTTGCTGGCTAGCGGGAGTCGCGAGCAGTACTTC. This translates into CASSLLASGSREQYF. The chain has TRBV5-1 and TRBJ2-7; TRBD2 matches 10 bases. Unmatched junction bases numbered 7, after V lost 1 base and J lost 6 bases. This CDR3 contains 15 residues. Germline V gene data show CDR1 as SGHRS and CDR2 as YFSETQ.

This clonotype has a count of ten or more. The chain uses TRBV7-2 and TRBJ2-3; tentative D call: TRBD1 (6 bases). Deletions cut 5 bases from V and 2 bases from J, with 17 bases between. Looked up from germline, CDR1 is SGHTA and CDR2 is FQGNSA. The CDR3 length is 16 residues. The CDR3 bases are TGTGCCAGCAGCCTTCCTGGGGGCGAGTCCACAGATACGCAGTATTTT. As protein: CASSLPGGESTDTQYF.

This clonotype was detected many times. This rearrangement joins TRBV12-3 or TRBV12-4 to TRBJ2-7, with TRBD1 matching 7 bases. The CDR3 covers 15 residues. Unmatched junction bases numbered 8, after V lost 6 bases and J lost 0 bases. CDR3 protein: CASSQKQGPSYEQYF. The DNA for the CDR3 is TGTGCCAGCAGCCAAAAACAGGGGCCCTCCTACGAGCAGTACTTC.

CDR3 residues: CASSLDGLNTEAFF. Written as DNA, the CDR3 is TGTGCCAGCAGCTTGGACGGTTTGAACACTGAAGCTTTCTTT. The V gene is TRBV7-3, the J gene TRBJ1-1; D ambiguous. CDR1 is SGHTA, CDR2 FQGTGA, per germline. This CDR3 has 14 residues. Deletions cut 3 bases from V and 0 bases from J, with 8 bases between.

This clonotype was detected ten times or more. The chain is built from TRBV5-1 and TRBJ2-7; 10 nucleotides agree with TRBD2. Looked up from germline, CDR1 is SGHRS and CDR2 is YFSETQ. J was trimmed by 0 bases and V by 4 bases; bases with no gene match: 10. This CDR3 comprises 17 residues. The chain's CDR3 is CASSSSKTSGYSYEQYF. The CDR3 region has the DNA TGCGCCAGCAGCAGTAGCAAGACTAGCGGGTACTCCTACGAGCAGTACTTC.

This clonotype was picked up many times. The V gene is TRBV5-1, the J gene TRBJ2-7, with 8 bases matching TRBD2. Germline CDR1 SGHRS, CDR2 YFSETQ. The CDR3 runs to 14 residues. Losses at the gene ends were 4 bases for V and 6 bases for J; bases not matched to a gene: 9. The CDR3 coding sequence is TGCGCCAGCAGCCCCGGGAGGGATATCCCCGAGCAGTACTTC. Protein product: CASSPGRDIPEQYF. Based on the CDR3 plus reference TRBV5-1 and TRBJ2-7, the full variable domain is KAGVTQTPRYLIKTRGQQVTLSCSPISGHRSVSWYQQTPGQGLQFLFEYFSETQRNKGNFPGRFSGRQFSNSRSEMNVSTLELGDSALYLCASSPGRDIPEQYFGPGTRLTVT.

This clonotype was seen many times. The chain combines TRBV10-3 with TRBJ1-2; D is undetermined. V lost 4 bases and J lost 8, with 11 bases in between. CDR1 is ENHRY, CDR2 SYGVKD, per germline. The CDR3 has 12 amino acids. The CDR3: CAISGGHEGYTF. The CDR3 bases are TGTGCCATCAGTGGGGGTCACGAAGGCTACACCTTC.

The table lists this clonotype with many counts. The chain is built from TRBV6-5 and TRBJ2-2, with D hard to call. The V end was cut by 7 bases, the J end by 4 bases, with 16 bases between. The CDR3 sequence is 15 residues long. Germline CDR1 MNHEY, CDR2 SVGAGI. The CDR3 spells CASTGREWSTGELFF. The DNA for the CDR3 is TGTGCCAGCACGGGTAGGGAATGGAGCACCGGGGAGCTGTTTTTT.

In this sample, this clonotype turned up many times. V is TRBV5-1 and J is TRBJ2-3; D could derive from TRBD1 or TRBD2 (5 bases each). V lost 4 bases and J lost 1, with 19 bases in between. CDR3 size: 17 residues. Germline lookup yields CDR1 SGHRS and CDR2 YFSETQ. CDR3 sequence reads: CASSGRFEGLGTDTQYF. CDR3 DNA: TGCGCCAGCAGCGGGCGTTTCGAGGGGCTGGGCACAGATACGCAGTATTTT.

In its sample, this clonotype was seen many times. V usage is TRBV15 and J usage is TRBJ1-6, with TRBD1 matching 9 bases. The germline CDR1 and CDR2 sequences are LNHNV and YYDKDF (reference sequence). The CDR3 spans 15 residues. J was trimmed by 7 bases and V by 5 bases; bases with no gene match: 6. Here the CDR3 reads CATSEQGAWNSPLHF. For the CDR3, the DNA is TGTGCCACCAGCGAACAGGGGGCATGGAATTCACCCCTCCACTTT.

This clonotype occurred many times. The chain couples TRBV20-1 to TRBJ2-7; possibly TRBD2 for D (6 bases). The CDR3 covers 14 residues. Per the germline V gene, CDR1 is DFQATT and CDR2 is SNEGSKA (reference sequence). V was trimmed by 8 bases and J by 6 bases, leaving 23 bases between them. The CDR3 coding sequence is TGCAGTTGTAGCGGCGGAAGCCCCTTAACCGAGCAGTACTTC. This encodes CSCSGGSPLTEQYF.

This clonotype was recorded at least ten times. This chain connects TRBV9 to TRBJ2-1, with 9 bases lining up with TRBD2. This CDR3 contains 16 residues. The trim removed 0 bases at V and 7 bases at J, leaving 8 bases unmatched. From germline, CDR1 is SGDLS and CDR2 YYNGEE. CDR3 coding DNA: TGTGCCAGCAGCGTAGAGCCTTGGGCGGGGGGGAATGAGCAGTTCTTC. This sequence encodes CASSVEPWAGGNEQFF. Based on the CDR3 plus reference TRBV9 and TRBJ2-1, the full variable domain is DSGVTQTPKHLITATGQRVTLRCSPRSGDLSVYWYQQSLDQGLQFLIQYYNGEERAKGNILERFSAQQFPDLHSELNLSSLELGDSALYFCASSVEPWAGGNEQFFGPGTRLTVL.

This clonotype was counted ten times or more. The chain carries TRBV7-2 and TRBJ1-1, with D possibly being TRBD1 (5 bases). With 5 bases removed from V and 1 base from J, the gap between germline ends came to 11 bases. In germline, CDR1 is SGHTA, CDR2 FQGNSA. The CDR3 sequence is 14 residues long. CDR3 loop: CASSNRGANTEAFF. The CDR3 DNA reads TGTGCCAGCAGCAATAGAGGGGCGAACACTGAAGCTTTCTTT.

In this sample, this clonotype turned up many times. CDR3 in amino acids: CASSPGWGNTEAFF. In DNA, the CDR3 is TGTGCCAGCTCACCGGGTTGGGGGAACACTGAAGCTTTCTTT. The V call is TRBV18, the J call TRBJ1-1; no firm D call. Trimming took 3 bases from V and 1 from J, leaving 9 bases between them. Germline assignment: CDR1 KGHSH and CDR2 LQKENI. The CDR3 is made up of 14 amino acids.

In this sample, this clonotype turned up many times. This sequence joins TRBV15 and TRBJ1-1; no reliable D call. From germline, CDR1 is LNHNV and CDR2 YYDKDF (reference sequence). There are 13 residues in the CDR3. V lost 0 bases to trimming and J lost 1 base, with 3 bases between them. This CDR3 is CATSRDPNTEAFF. CDR3 DNA: TGTGCCACCAGCAGAGATCCGAACACTGAAGCTTTCTTT.

This clonotype has at least ten counts. This sequence joins TRBV25-1 and TRBJ2-2, with D perhaps TRBD1 (5 bases). The germline V gene has CDR1 MGHDK and CDR2 SYGVNS. Trimming left V 3 bases short and J 4 bases short, with 9 bases between. This CDR3 comprises 14 residues. The CDR3 here is CASSDSGFTGELFF. The CDR3 DNA follows: TGTGCCAGCAGTGATTCAGGGTTCACCGGGGAGCTGTTTTTT.

This clonotype was seen a handful of times. The chain has TRBV20-1 and TRBJ2-1; tentative D call: TRBD2 (5 bases). The V gene lost 3 bases and the J gene lost 2 bases, with 11 bases spanning the gap. CDR3 size: 14 residues. CDR1 is DFQATT, CDR2 SNEGSKA, per germline (reference sequence). The CDR3 region is CSASSSGPYNEQFF. CDR3 DNA: TGCAGTGCTAGTTCCAGCGGTCCCTACAATGAGCAGTTCTTC.

The chain is built from TRBV30 and TRBJ1-1, with D uncertain. Germline values: CDR1 GTSNPN, CDR2 SVGIG (reference sequence). This CDR3 is 13 amino acids long. V gave up 3 bases and J gave up 1 base, with 9 bases separating them. CDR3 DNA: TGTGCCTGGAGCGAGGTTCGGAACACTGAAGCTTTCTTT. Translation gives CAWSEVRNTEAFF.